One sample yielded the 24 T cell receptor beta chains listed below, sequenced in a study of blood T cell repertoires in COVID-19. Method: immunoSEQ multiplex PCR; TCRdb's copy keeps in-frame clones and lacks some. The sample comprises just over 300,000 clones, nearly 90% of which are singletons, and 3.5% to 4.5% rests with the top ten. The sequenced material came from PBMCs or T cells enriched from blood (not recorded which). These TCRs come from a woman younger than 35 with acute COVID-19.

The gene calls are TRBV27 and TRBJ2-3, with 10 bases aligning to TRBD2. Losses at the gene ends were 6 bases for V and 4 bases for J; bases not matched to a gene: 13. The CDR3 loop spans 17 amino acids. Germline assignment: CDR1 MNHEY and CDR2 SMNVEV (reference sequence). The CDR3 nucleotides are TGTGCCAGCAGCCCAACTGGTCTAGCGGGAGTGGCAGATACGCAGTATTTT. Translating gives CASSPTGLAGVADTQYF.

This rearrangement joins TRBV20-1 to TRBJ1-1; D is possibly TRBD1 (5 bases). The CDR3 runs 13 residues. The germline V gene has CDR1 DFQATT and CDR2 SNEGSKA (reference sequence). V was clipped by 3 bases and J by 10 bases, with 18 bases between them. CDR3 bases: TGCAGTGCTAGTCGGCAGACCCGCGGGGGAGCTTTCTTT. As protein: CSASRQTRGGAFF.

The chain uses TRBV27 and TRBJ2-7, with 9 bases fitting TRBD1. This CDR3 spans 16 amino acids. Looked up from germline, CDR1 is MNHEY and CDR2 is SMNVEV (reference sequence). Trimming cost V 9 bases and J 4 bases; bases outside gene matches: 16. The CDR3 coding sequence is TGTGCCAGTTTTTCCTCGGGACAGGGATTCTTGTACGAGCAGTACTTC. It is translated as CASFSSGQGFLYEQYF.

The V call is TRBV28, the J call TRBJ1-2; 8 nucleotides agree with TRBD1. J gave up 6 bases and V 3 bases, and 6 bases lay outside the gene matches. The CDR3 is made up of 14 amino acids. Germline V gives CDR1 MDHEN, CDR2 SYDVKM. The CDR3 DNA follows: TGTGCCAGCAGTTTGTCGGACAGGGATGATGGCTACACCTTC. Its protein is CASSLSDRDDGYTF.

The sample holds one count of this clone. The chain is built from TRBV11-3 and TRBJ2-7, with 9 bases fitting TRBD1. V dropped 4 bases and J dropped 6; count of bases not matched to a gene: 10. CDR3 size: 15 residues. CDR1 is SGHNT, CDR2 YENEEA, per germline. The CDR3 sequence is CASSSTKEQGAEQYF. The CDR3 coding sequence is TGTGCCAGCAGCTCGACCAAGGAACAGGGGGCCGAGCAGTACTTC.

The chain is built from TRBV7-9 and TRBJ1-2, with TRBD1 identical over 7 bases. Per the germline V gene, CDR1 is SEHNR and CDR2 is FQNEAQ (reference sequence). Trimming cost V 4 bases and J 6 bases; bases outside gene matches: 5. There are 13 residues in the CDR3. CDR3 bases: TGTGCCAGCAGCTCAATACAGGGGAATGGCTACACCTTC. It encodes CASSSIQGNGYTF. Full variable domain (missing parts from reference TRBV7-9 and TRBJ1-2): DTGVSQNPRHKITKRGQNVTFRCDPISEHNRLYWYRQTLGQGPEFLTYFQNEAQLEKSRLLSDRFSAERPKGSFSTLEIQRTEQGDSAMYLCASSSIQGNGYTFGSGTRLTVV.

This chain joins TRBV19 and TRBJ1-3, with no clear D. Per germline, CDR1 LNHDA and CDR2 SQIVND (reference sequence). The ends were cut back, 3 bases at V and 2 bases at J, with 14 bases in the middle. This CDR3 is built from 16 residues. CDR3 sequence: CASSISWGAPGNTIYF. CDR3 DNA: TGTGCCAGTAGTATCTCGTGGGGAGCCCCTGGAAACACCATATATTTT.

The CDR3 nucleotides read TGTGCCAGCAGACCCAGGGGGAATCAGCCCCAGCATTTT. Amino acids: CASRPRGNQPQHF. The J gene is TRBJ1-5, the V gene TRBV2; 7 positions agree with TRBD1. The CDR3 runs to 13 residues. The V gene end was trimmed by 6 bases and the J gene end by 4 bases; junction bases not matched to a gene: 3. Germline V gene data show CDR1 as SNHLY and CDR2 as FYNNEI. Full variable domain (outside the CDR3, taken from reference TRBV2 and TRBJ1-5): EPEVTQTPSHQVTQMGQEVILRCVPISNHLYFYWYRQILGQKVEFLVSFYNNEISEKSEIFDDQFSVERPDGSNFTLKIRSTKLEDSAMYFCASRPRGNQPQHFGDGTRLSIL.

This clone is a singleton in its sample. The V call is TRBV29-1, the J call TRBJ2-1; D perhaps matches TRBD2 (6 bases). This CDR3 comprises 12 residues. The V end was cut by 7 bases, the J end by 5 bases, with 12 bases between. Germline CDR1 reads SQVTM; CDR2 reads ANQGSEA. CDR3 coding DNA: TGCAGCGCTAGCGACATGAACAATGAGCAGTTCTTC. Amino acids: CSASDMNNEQFF.

This sequence joins TRBV5-4 and TRBJ2-1; possible D gene TRBD1, 5 bases. Deletions cut 1 base from V and 9 bases from J, with 11 bases between. The CDR3 loop spans 13 amino acids. From germline, CDR1 is SGHNT and CDR2 YYREEE (reference sequence). CDR3 nucleotides: TGTGCCAGCAGCTTGACCCCTCAGGGTGAGCAGTTCTTC. This encodes CASSLTPQGEQFF. Using reference TRBV5-4 and TRBJ2-1 for the parts outside the CDR3, the full variable domain is ETGVTQSPTHLIKTRGQQVTLRCSSQSGHNTVSWYQQALGQGPQFIFQYYREEENGRGNFPPRFSGLQFPNYSSELNVNALELDDSALYLCASSLTPQGEQFFGPGTRLTVL.

The rearrangement links TRBV11-3 to TRBJ2-3; D is perhaps TRBD2 (6 bases). CDR1 and CDR2 (germline): SGHNT, YENEEA. This CDR3 has 16 amino acids. V was clipped by 1 base and J by 1 base, with 12 bases between them. This chain's CDR3 is CASSLALTSRTDTQYF. The CDR3, as DNA: TGTGCCAGCAGCTTAGCGTTAACTAGCCGCACAGATACGCAGTATTTT.

V usage is TRBV5-8 and J usage is TRBJ2-1; unclear D gene. With 1 base removed from V and 4 bases from J, the gap between germline ends came to 12 bases. Germline values: CDR1 SGHTS, CDR2 YDEGEE. The CDR3 totals 15 residues. The CDR3 loop is CASSLSRRMYNEQFF. CDR3 sequence (DNA): TGTGCCAGCAGCTTGTCTAGGCGGATGTACAATGAGCAGTTCTTC.

This clone was recorded once. This sample also contains other DNA sequences that code for the same CDR3. J is TRBJ1-1 and V is TRBV28, with 7 nucleotides matching TRBD1. The trim removed 9 bases at V and 0 bases at J, leaving 7 bases unmatched. The CDR3 covers 14 residues. Looked up from germline, CDR1 is MDHEN and CDR2 is SYDVKM. CDR3: CASTPGQLNTEAFF. The CDR3 coding sequence is TGTGCCAGTACCCCGGGACAGTTGAACACTGAAGCTTTCTTT.

The rearrangement links TRBV5-1 to TRBJ2-7; maybe TRBD1 (6 bases). From germline, CDR1 is SGHRS and CDR2 YFSETQ. The CDR3 contains 13 residues. Trimming removed 4 bases from V and 10 bases from J, with 18 bases in between. For the CDR3, the DNA is TGCGCCAGCAGCGGGAACGGACAGCCGTTACAGTACTTC. This translates into CASSGNGQPLQYF.

V gene TRBV12-3 or TRBV12-4 combines with J gene TRBJ1-1; possible D gene TRBD1, 6 bases. Trimming took off 7 bases at V and 5 bases at J, with 11 bases between the two ends. CDR3 length: 12 amino acids. DNA for the CDR3: TGTGCCAGCATTTCGAGGGGGACTGAAGCTTTCTTT. Translated: CASISRGTEAFF.

The genes are TRBV7-3 and TRBJ1-5; 8 positions match TRBD1. Germline CDR1 reads SGHTA; CDR2 reads FQGTGA. The length of the CDR3 is 15 residues. The ends lost 1 base at V and 6 bases at J; junction bases unmatched: 5. CDR3 amino acids: CASSLSGQGAQPQHF. CDR3 sequence (DNA): TGTGCCAGCAGCTTAAGTGGTCAGGGGGCTCAGCCCCAGCATTTT.

This chain joins TRBV30 and TRBJ2-7; 14 bases are a match to TRBD2. Germline trimming cut 2 bases from V and 4 bases from J; bases unmatched to any gene: 13. The CDR3 runs 18 residues. Germline V gene lookup returns CDR1 GTSNPN and CDR2 SVGIG (reference sequence). The CDR3 DNA reads TGTGCCTGGAGTACTCACCGGACTAGCGGGAGGAATCCTTACGAGCAGTACTTC. This gives the protein CAWSTHRTSGRNPYEQYF.

This clone was counted once. The chain employs TRBV4-2 and TRBJ1-1, with no clear D. Looked up from germline, CDR1 is LGHNA and CDR2 is YNFKEQ. This CDR3 comprises 15 residues. The ends were cut back, 6 bases at V and 4 bases at J, with 18 bases in the middle. The DNA for the CDR3 is TGTGCCAGCAGGGGCACCCTGAGGAGGAGCACTGAAGCTTTCTTT. This sequence encodes CASRGTLRRSTEAFF.

The chain has TRBV4-2 and TRBJ2-4; TRBD1 matches 7 bases. Trimming cost V 0 bases and J 8 bases; bases outside gene matches: 10. CDR3 length: 16 residues. Germline CDR1 and CDR2: LGHNA and YNFKEQ. CDR3 DNA sequence: TGTGCCAGCAGCCAAGATAGCAGGGGGACGGGGTACATTCAGTACTTC. Amino acids: CASSQDSRGTGYIQYF.

This clone showed up just once. The genes are TRBV28 and TRBJ1-5, with D maybe TRBD1 (6 bases). Germline V gives CDR1 MDHEN, CDR2 SYDVKM. This CDR3 is built from 14 residues. Trimming stripped 11 bases from V and 1 base from J, with 15 bases between. Written as DNA, the CDR3 is TGTGCCGGTCAACAGGGTTTGAGCAATCAGCCCCAGCATTTT. Its protein is CAGQQGLSNQPQHF.

The chain combines TRBV12-3 or TRBV12-4 with TRBJ2-7; D possibly corresponds to TRBD1 (6 bases). The length of the CDR3 is 11 residues. Trimming pared 7 bases from V and 5 bases from J, leaving 9 bases between. CDR3 bases: TGTGCCAGCAAACAGGGCGACGAGCAGTACTTC. Amino acid sequence: CASKQGDEQYF.

This chain connects TRBV30 to TRBJ1-1; no clear D gene. Germline V gene sequence: CDR1 GTSNPN, CDR2 SVGIG (reference sequence). The CDR3 runs to 11 residues. Trimming took 4 bases from V and 3 from J, leaving 6 bases between them. The CDR3 DNA follows: TGTGCCTGGAAACGCGACACTGAAGCTTTCTTT. Translation gives CAWKRDTEAFF.

The gene calls are TRBV7-3 and TRBJ2-7; 9 nucleotides agree with TRBD1. The CDR3 is made up of 13 amino acids. The germline V gene has CDR1 SGHTA and CDR2 FQGTGA. Trimming at V came to 5 bases and at J to 6 bases, leaving 5 bases not matched to a gene. CDR3 DNA: TGTGCCAGCAGCCCCGGGACAGGGCTCGAGCAGTACTTC. Residues: CASSPGTGLEQYF. The full variable domain, with the rest looked up from reference TRBV7-3 and TRBJ2-7, is GAGVSQTPSNKVTEKGKYVELRCDPISGHTALYWYRQSLGQGPEFLIYFQGTGAADDSGLPNDRFFAVRPEGSVSTLKIQRTERGDSAVYLCASSPGTGLEQYFGPGTRLTVT.

DNA of the CDR3: TGTGCCAGCAGGAGAGTGGACAGGGCTGTCTACGAGCAGTACTTC. It translates to CASRRVDRAVYEQYF. V and J are TRBV27 and TRBJ2-7, with 8 bases that match TRBD1. Germline V lookup: CDR1 MNHEY, CDR2 SMNVEV (reference sequence). The CDR3 is 15 residues long. V dropped 6 bases and J dropped 3; count of bases not matched to a gene: 10.